These 5 T cell receptor beta chains came from one sample sequenced in a study of Ad26.COV2.S vaccination and SARS-CoV-2 variants. Generated by immunoSEQ multiplex PCR, the TCRdb table keeps only in-frame clones and is missing some. The sample carries 380,000 or so clones, around nine tenths recorded once. Sample treatment: over 15 received Ad26.COV2.S at low or high dose, single or two shots; a few received placebo; per-sample allocation not given. Sampling was done on day 63 after the first vaccine or placebo injection. Sequences were derived from peripheral blood, sampled in a trial of Ad26.COV2.S vaccine versus placebo. All receptors come from a person aged 18-65 years who received the Ad26.COV2.S COVID-19 vaccine or a placebo.

This chain uses TRBV6-4 with TRBJ2-3; D is unresolved. Trimming took 6 bases from V and 1 from J, leaving 8 bases between them. The length of the CDR3 is 13 residues. Germline V gene data show CDR1 as MRHNA and CDR2 as SNTAGT. For the CDR3, the DNA is TGTGCCAGCAGGGCCTCGGGCACAGATACGCAGTATTTT. This translates into CASRASGTDTQYF.

The rearrangement uses TRBV7-2 and TRBJ2-5; 7 bases match TRBD1. The CDR3 has 15 residues. Unmatched junction bases numbered 8, after V lost 6 bases and J lost 1 base. Germline loops: CDR1 SGHTA, CDR2 FQGNSA. The CDR3 DNA reads TGTGCCAGCAGAGCTCGACAGGGTACCCAAGAGACCCAGTACTTC. As protein: CASRARQGTQETQYF. The full variable domain, with the rest looked up from reference TRBV7-2 and TRBJ2-5, is GAGVSQSPSNKVTEKGKDVELRCDPISGHTALYWYRQSLGQGLEFLIYFQGNSAPDKSGLPSDRFSAERTGGSVSTLTIQRTQQEDSAVYLCASRARQGTQETQYFGPGTRLLVL.

The chain carries TRBV2 and TRBJ2-5; maybe TRBD2 (5 bases). Germline CDR1 SNHLY, CDR2 FYNNEI. This CDR3 contains 15 residues. V was shortened by 7 bases and J by 1 base, with 16 bases between the two germline ends. CDR3 residues: CASMGGRAGQETQYF. CDR3 sequence (DNA): TGTGCCAGCATGGGTGGCCGGGCGGGCCAAGAGACCCAGTACTTC.

The count of this clone is one. This chain connects TRBV9 to TRBJ1-1; possible D gene TRBD1, 6 bases. Germline CDR1 reads SGDLS; CDR2 reads YYNGEE. The ends were cut back, 3 bases at V and 8 bases at J, with 11 bases in the middle. This CDR3 has 12 residues. The CDR3 is CASSDTTGEAFF. The CDR3 DNA reads TGTGCCAGCAGCGATACGACAGGAGAAGCTTTCTTT.

J is TRBJ1-1 and V is TRBV11-2; D call uncertain. The CDR3 loop spans 12 amino acids. CDR1 and CDR2 (germline): SGHAT, FQNNGV. Trimming left V 1 base short and J 7 bases short, with 7 bases between. CDR3 sequence reads: CASSLGIGEAFF. The DNA of the CDR3 is TGTGCCAGCAGCTTAGGGATCGGTGAAGCTTTCTTT.